Listed below are T cell receptor beta chains from one sample, sequenced in a study of cytomegalovirus exposure and HLA in healthy donors. Method: immunoSEQ multiplex PCR; TCRdb's copy keeps in-frame clones and lacks some. This sample yields approximately 150,000 clones, of which more than 60% are seen a single time; around 11% belongs to the top ten. Sequencing was performed on PBMCs. Receptors were obtained from a man aged 18 to 30 in good health and CMV-seropositive. CDR3s include the opening cysteine and the closing phenylalanine or tryptophan. A D gene is named only where the DNA matches it firmly. Clone size is not always given. Where it is, it says once, few, many or a class for expanded clones.

V: TRBV9; size: -; D: -; J: TRBJ2-2; CDR3: CASSASNPGDAGELFF; DNA: TGTGCCAGCAGCGCTTCAAACCCAGGGGACGCCGGGGAGCTGTTTTTT
V: TRBV2; size: -; D: -; J: TRBJ1-2; CDR3: CASSDGPSKGYTF; DNA: TGTGCCAGCAGTGATGGGCCCTCTAAAGGCTACACCTTC
V: TRBV10-3; size: -; D: -; J: TRBJ1-2; CDR3: CAISGGPFGGYPF; DNA: TGTGCCATCAGTGGGGGGCCCTTTGGCGGCTACCCCTTC
V: TRBV30; size: -; D: -; J: TRBJ2-1; CDR3: CAWKGQWIYNEQFF; DNA: TGTGCCTGGAAGGGGCAGTGGATCTACAATGAGCAGTTCTTC
V: TRBV2; size: once; D: -; J: TRBJ1-2; CDR3: CASSEARGDGYTF; DNA: TGTGCCAGCAGTGAAGCGCGAGGAGATGGCTACACCTTC
V: TRBV6-6; size: -; D: -; J: TRBJ2-7; CDR3: CASTPTQGRRQYF; DNA: TGTGCCAGCACCCCGACGCAGGGGAGAAGGCAGTACTTC
V: TRBV7-2; size: -; D: TRBD1; J: TRBJ2-7; CDR3: CASSLTGGTYEQYF; DNA: TGTGCCAGCAGCTTGACAGGGGGGACCTACGAGCAGTACTTC
V: TRBV18; size: -; D: TRBD1; J: TRBJ2-1; CDR3: CASSTTWTGTNEQFF; DNA: TGTGCCAGCTCAACCACTTGGACAGGGACGAATGAGCAGTTCTTC
V: TRBV30; size: -; D: -; J: TRBJ1-2; CDR3: CAWIGLGSGGYTF; DNA: TGTGCCTGGATAGGATTGGGGAGCGGTGGCTACACCTTC
V: TRBV6-5; size: -; D: -; J: TRBJ2-1; CDR3: CASSPQGGYNEQFF; DNA: TGTGCCAGCAGTCCTCAGGGAGGTTACAATGAGCAGTTCTTC
V: TRBV5-1; size: once; D: -; J: TRBJ1-1; CDR3: CASSWGGSEAFF; DNA: TGCGCCAGCAGCTGGGGGGGCTCTGAAGCTTTCTTT
V: TRBV19; size: -; D: -; J: TRBJ2-7; CDR3: CASSTTVSSYEQYF; DNA: TGTGCCAGTAGCACAACAGTCTCCTCCTACGAGCAGTACTTC
V: TRBV30; size: -; D: -; J: TRBJ2-5; CDR3: CAWSLAIGGETQYF; DNA: TGTGCCTGGAGTCTAGCGATCGGGGGAGAGACCCAGTACTTC
V: TRBV7-8; size: -; D: TRBD1; J: TRBJ1-4; CDR3: CASSPVQGANEKLFF; DNA: TGTGCCAGCAGCCCTGTGCAGGGGGCTAATGAAAAACTGTTTTTT
V: TRBV13; size: -; D: TRBD2; J: TRBJ2-1; CDR3: CASSPTQLAGAWNEQFF; DNA: TGTGCCAGCAGCCCTACTCAACTAGCGGGAGCTTGGAATGAGCAGTTCTTC
V: TRBV6-1; size: -; D: -; J: TRBJ1-1; CDR3: CASSGAGSEAFF; DNA: TGTGCCAGCAGTGGGGCGGGAAGTGAAGCTTTCTTT
V: TRBV27; size: -; D: TRBD2; J: TRBJ2-7; CDR3: CASRLSGRARYEQYF; DNA: TGTGCCAGCAGACTTAGCGGGAGGGCCAGGTACGAGCAGTACTTC
V: TRBV7-8; size: -; D: TRBD2; J: TRBJ2-3; CDR3: CASSATSVSTDTQYF; DNA: TGTGCCAGCAGCGCTACTAGCGTCAGCACAGATACGCAGTATTTT
V: TRBV6-1; size: few; D: TRBD1; J: TRBJ2-7; CDR3: CASRPGTGGSYEQYF; DNA: TGTGCCAGCAGACCAGGGACAGGGGGATCCTACGAGCAGTACTTC
V: TRBV6-5; size: -; D: -; J: TRBJ2-3; CDR3: CASSTQLSTDTQYF; DNA: TGTGCCAGCAGCACACAGCTCAGCACAGATACGCAGTATTTT
V: TRBV11-2; size: -; D: TRBD2; J: TRBJ2-1; CDR3: CASSLLGGSSYNEQFF; DNA: TGTGCCAGCAGTCTCCTGGGCGGGAGCTCCTACAATGAGCAGTTCTTC
V: TRBV2; size: -; D: -; J: TRBJ2-1; CDR3: CASSVGGGWYNEQFF; DNA: TGTGCCAGCAGTGTTGGAGGAGGATGGTACAATGAGCAGTTCTTC
V: TRBV7-9; size: -; D: -; J: TRBJ1-3; CDR3: CASAIRGYGNTIYF; DNA: TGTGCCAGCGCAATCCGGGGATACGGAAACACCATATATTTT
V: TRBV28; size: -; D: TRBD2; J: TRBJ2-3; CDR3: CASSLSGGGPTDTQYF; DNA: TGTGCCAGCAGTTTATCAGGCGGGGGGCCCACAGATACGCAGTATTTT
V: TRBV6-5; size: -; D: -; J: TRBJ2-7; CDR3: CASSYSPGNYEQYF; DNA: TGTGCCAGCAGTTACTCCCCAGGGAACTACGAGCAGTACTTC
V: TRBV14; size: -; D: -; J: TRBJ2-1; CDR3: CASTRELTPSTPNEQFF; DNA: TGTGCCAGCACCCGGGAACTGACACCCTCAACCCCCAATGAGCAGTTCTTC
V: TRBV30; size: -; D: -; J: TRBJ2-1; CDR3: CAWSAFSGWGRNEQFF; DNA: TGTGCCTGGAGTGCCTTTTCAGGGTGGGGGAGGAATGAGCAGTTCTTC
V: TRBV11-3; size: -; D: -; J: TRBJ1-1; CDR3: CASSLLSAGMNTEAFF; DNA: TGTGCCAGCAGCTTACTCTCTGCGGGGATGAACACTGAAGCTTTCTTT
V: TRBV6-5; size: few; D: -; J: TRBJ2-1; CDR3: CASSAVNRDEQFF; DNA: TGTGCCAGCAGCGCCGTGAACCGGGATGAGCAGTTCTTC
V: TRBV7-9; size: -; D: -; J: TRBJ1-5; CDR3: CASSLSGNQPQHF; DNA: TGTGCCAGCAGCTTGTCGGGCAATCAGCCCCAGCATTTT
V: TRBV29-1; size: -; D: -; J: TRBJ1-5; CDR3: CSVVLQPQHF; DNA: TGCAGCGTTGTATTACAGCCCCAGCATTTT
V: TRBV7-8; size: -; D: -; J: TRBJ2-3; CDR3: CASSLAGPGLQYF; DNA: TGTGCCAGCAGCTTAGCGGGGCCTGGGTTGCAGTATTTT
V: TRBV28; size: -; D: -; J: TRBJ2-3; CDR3: CASSPIYGDTQYF; DNA: TGTGCCAGCAGTCCCATCTACGGAGATACGCAGTATTTT
V: TRBV2; size: -; D: -; J: TRBJ2-1; CDR3: CASSGFAGGEQFF; DNA: TGTGCCAGCAGTGGATTCGCCGGAGGTGAGCAGTTCTTC
V: TRBV5-1; size: -; D: -; J: TRBJ2-7; CDR3: CASSSTGPISYEQYF; DNA: TGCGCCAGCAGCTCTACAGGGCCAATCTCCTACGAGCAGTACTTC
V: TRBV4-1; size: few; D: -; J: TRBJ2-1; CDR3: CASSQAEGNEQFF; DNA: TGCGCCAGCAGCCAAGCCGAGGGCAATGAGCAGTTCTTC
V: TRBV4-2; size: few; D: -; J: TRBJ1-2; CDR3: CASSQGQAVGGYTF; DNA: TGTGCCAGCAGCCAAGGACAGGCAGTAGGTGGCTACACCTTC
V: TRBV18; size: few; D: TRBD2; J: TRBJ2-7; CDR3: CASSPGLGLAGASYEQYF; DNA: TGTGCCAGCTCACCGGGATTGGGACTAGCTGGGGCATCCTACGAGCAGTACTTC
V: TRBV2; size: -; D: -; J: TRBJ2-7; CDR3: CASSVSAYEQYF; DNA: TGTGCCAGCAGTGTTTCTGCCTACGAGCAGTACTTC
V: TRBV7-8; size: few; D: -; J: TRBJ2-7; CDR3: CASSLVFGRVDHEQYF; DNA: TGTGCCAGCAGCTTAGTCTTCGGCAGGGTTGACCACGAGCAGTACTTC
V: TRBV6-5; size: -; D: TRBD2; J: TRBJ2-1; CDR3: CATKGLAILNEQFF; DNA: TGTGCCACCAAGGGACTAGCGATTTTGAATGAGCAGTTCTTC
V: TRBV28; size: -; D: -; J: TRBJ1-2; CDR3: CASSVDRYGYTF; DNA: TGTGCCAGCAGTGTAGACAGGTATGGCTACACCTTC
V: TRBV28; size: -; D: TRBD2; J: TRBJ2-3; CDR3: CASSSSGSTDTQYF; DNA: TGTGCCAGCAGTTCTAGCGGAAGCACAGATACGCAGTATTTT
V: TRBV30; size: -; D: -; J: TRBJ1-2; CDR3: CAWTGTNYGYTF; DNA: TGTGCCTGGACCGGGACAAACTATGGCTACACCTTC